A single sample gave rise to the 17 T cell receptor beta chains below, sequenced in a study of T cells after yellow fever vaccination. TCRdb analysed the 5' RACE reads with MiXCR anew, one entry per CDR3 protein. The repertoire holds about 240,000 distinct CDR3 sequences, with 6.5% to 8.5% as singletons. The sequencing used CD4+ T cells sorted from PBMCs, collected 15 days after the yellow fever booster vaccination. All receptors derive from a young man who received the YFV17D yellow fever vaccine.

In its sample, this clonotype was seen many times. The chain joins TRBV3-1 to TRBJ2-1; TRBD2 aligns across 10 bases. J was trimmed by 4 bases and V by 4 bases; bases with no gene match: 13. Germline V gives CDR1 LGHDT, CDR2 YNNKEL (reference sequence). The CDR3 covers 18 residues. This CDR3 is CASSPRASGRAVYNEQFF. The CDR3 DNA reads TGTGCCAGCAGCCCCCGGGCCAGCGGGAGGGCCGTTTACAATGAGCAGTTCTTC.

This chain joins TRBV29-1 and TRBJ1-1; no clear D gene. Per the germline V gene, CDR1 is SQVTM and CDR2 is ANQGSEA. CDR3 size: 15 residues. CDR3 amino acids: CRLKVASRIGTEAFF. For the CDR3, the DNA is TGCCGCCTAAAGGTGGCATCGAGGATAGGCACTGAAGCTTTCTTT. The entire variable domain, with the rest obtained from reference TRBV29-1 and TRBJ1-1, is as follows: SAVISQKPSRDICQRGTSLTIQCQVDSQVTMMFWYRQQPGQSLTLIATANQGSEATYESGFVIDKFPISRPNLTFSTLTVSNMSPEDSSIYLCRLKVASRIGTEAFFGQGTRLTVV.

This clonotype was detected only a few times. The gene calls are TRBV5-5 and TRBJ1-5, with D possibly being TRBD1 (6 bases). The CDR3 spans 16 residues. V dropped 1 base and J dropped 6 bases, with 17 bases sitting between them. CDR1 and CDR2 (germline): SGHKS, YYEKEE (reference sequence). The CDR3 region is CASSLNPGGASQPQHF. The CDR3 DNA reads as TGTGCCAGCAGCTTGAATCCGGGGGGGGCTAGTCAGCCCCAGCATTTT.

Ten or more counts support this clonotype. The chain links TRBV5-6 to TRBJ1-1; tentative D call: TRBD1 (6 bases). CDR3 length equals 13 residues. The germline CDR1 and CDR2 sequences are SGHDT and YYEEEE. V lost 4 bases to trimming and J lost 9 bases, with 16 bases between them. For the CDR3, the DNA is TGTGCCAGCAGCCGACCCTCCGGGGGGCAAGCTTTCTTT. Amino acids: CASSRPSGGQAFF.

This clonotype has more than one count but fewer than ten. V and J are TRBV20-1 and TRBJ2-1, with D unclear. Between the trimmed V and J ends, which lost 3 bases and 5 bases, there was a span of 8 bases. Per germline, CDR1 DFQATT and CDR2 SNEGSKA (reference sequence). The CDR3 spans 12 residues. The CDR3 here is CSASPSHNEQFF. The DNA for the CDR3 is TGCAGTGCTAGCCCCAGCCACAATGAGCAGTTCTTC.

This clonotype was found a few times. This chain uses TRBV20-1 with TRBJ1-5, with D unresolved. CDR1 and CDR2 from the germline V gene are DFQATT and SNEGSKA (reference sequence). This CDR3 is 12 amino acids long. The V end was cut by 3 bases, the J end by 7 bases, with 10 bases between. CDR3 sequence (DNA): TGCAGTGCTAGCAGGAGAGACCAGCCCCAGCATTTT. Amino acids: CSASRRDQPQHF.

The gene calls are TRBV6-2 or TRBV6-3 and TRBJ2-7; weak D call: TRBD2 (6 bases). CDR1 MNHEY and CDR2 SVGEGT come from the germline V gene. The CDR3 extends over 15 amino acids. Deletions cut 5 bases from V and 7 bases from J, with 21 bases between. The CDR3, as DNA: TGTGCCAGCAGTACATACGTGGGGGGACCTCGGGAGCAGTACTTC. Protein sequence: CASSTYVGGPREQYF.

This clonotype has at least ten counts. The chain joins TRBV28 to TRBJ2-3, with a tentative D call TRBD2 (6 bases). The CDR3 has 16 residues. Germline V gene data show CDR1 as MDHEN and CDR2 as SYDVKM. Trimming stripped 3 bases from V and 0 bases from J, with 13 bases between. The CDR3 loop reads CASSFAAGLSTDTQYF. The CDR3 coding sequence is TGTGCCAGCAGTTTTGCGGCGGGACTGAGCACAGATACGCAGTATTTT.

As concerns this clonotype: A read error may explain this, as a much larger clone is one base away. The V call is TRBV12-3 or TRBV12-4, the J call TRBJ2-7, with D hard to call. V was clipped by 9 bases and J by 3 bases, with 18 bases between them. This CDR3 has 14 residues. CDR3 residues: CASRHIGSGYEQYF. CDR3 coding DNA: TGTGCCAGTCGACACATCGGTTCTGGCTACGAGCAGTACTTC.

The genes are TRBV27 and TRBJ2-3; 8 bases match TRBD2. After removal of 2 bases from V and 6 bases from J, the junction contained 13 bases not matched to a gene. The CDR3 spans 17 residues. Germline V gives CDR1 MNHEY, CDR2 SMNVEV (reference sequence). The CDR3 loop is CASSLVRPAGVPDTQYF. In DNA, the CDR3 is TGTGCCAGCAGTTTAGTTCGGCCAGCGGGAGTCCCCGATACGCAGTATTTT.

This clonotype was observed a handful of times. The chain employs TRBV7-2 and TRBJ1-1; TRBD1 is a possible D gene (6 bases). Trimming left V 2 bases short and J 4 bases short, with 11 bases between. Germline CDR1 reads SGHTA; CDR2 reads FQGNSA. This CDR3 contains 14 residues. The CDR3 nucleotides are TGTGCCAGCAGCTTATGGGTAGGGGGCACTGAAGCTTTCTTT. This sequence encodes CASSLWVGGTEAFF. The whole variable domain, remainder taken from reference TRBV7-2 and TRBJ1-1, is GAGVSQSPSNKVTEKGKDVELRCDPISGHTALYWYRQSLGQGLEFLIYFQGNSAPDKSGLPSDRFSAERTGGSVSTLTIQRTQQEDSAVYLCASSLWVGGTEAFFGQGTRLTVV.

This clonotype was counted a few times. The rearrangement uses TRBV3-1 and TRBJ1-2, with D possibly being TRBD1 (5 bases). This CDR3 region has 12 residues. Trimming removed 7 bases at V and 8 bases at J, with 14 bases between. The germline V gene has CDR1 LGHDT and CDR2 YNNKEL (reference sequence). The CDR3 coding sequence is TGTGCCAGCATCGGGGGGGGAGAAGGCTACACCTTC. Amino acids: CASIGGGEGYTF.

This clonotype showed up just a few times. The chain uses TRBV4-3 and TRBJ2-6; 8 nucleotides agree with TRBD1. This CDR3 has 15 residues. Trimming at V came to 4 bases and at J to 4 bases, leaving 3 bases not matched to a gene. Per germline, CDR1 LGHNA and CDR2 YSLEER. The CDR3 DNA is TGCGCCAGCAGCCCCCAGGGGGCCGGGGCCAACGTCCTGACTTTC. It is translated as CASSPQGAGANVLTF.

This clonotype occurred many times. The chain couples TRBV7-2 to TRBJ2-1; D ambiguous. Germline CDR1 reads SGHTA; CDR2 reads FQGNSA. CDR3 length equals 11 residues. V was pared by 4 bases and J by 8 bases, with 6 bases between. In DNA form, the CDR3 reads TGTGCCAGCAGCTGGTTCGATGAGCAGTTCTTC. It encodes CASSWFDEQFF. Variable domain in full (rest from reference TRBV7-2 and TRBJ2-1): GAGVSQSPSNKVTEKGKDVELRCDPISGHTALYWYRQSLGQGLEFLIYFQGNSAPDKSGLPSDRFSAERTGGSVSTLTIQRTQQEDSAVYLCASSWFDEQFFGPGTRLTVL.

This clonotype occurred many times. This chain's CDR3 is CASSQDRGSYEQYF. In DNA form, the CDR3 reads TGTGCCAGCAGCCAAGACAGAGGATCCTACGAGCAGTACTTC. J is TRBJ2-7 and V is TRBV14; D is uncertain. The CDR3 length is 14 residues. V was trimmed by 0 bases and J by 1 base, leaving 7 bases between them. Germline V gene lookup returns CDR1 SGHDN and CDR2 FVKESK.

This clonotype was counted a few times. The chain links TRBV6-1 to TRBJ2-1; D not certain. Germline V gives CDR1 MNHNS, CDR2 SASEGT. The CDR3 contains 16 residues. The V gene lost 5 bases and the J gene lost 5 bases, with 19 bases spanning the gap. In DNA form, the CDR3 reads TGTGCCAGCAGTCCGCAACTGGCGGCCCTACACAATGAGCAGTTCTTC. Its protein product is CASSPQLAALHNEQFF.

This clonotype was seen just once. The J gene is TRBJ2-3, the V gene TRBV11-2; D gene uncertain. Germline CDR1 is SGHAT and CDR2 is FQNNGV. The CDR3 contains 13 residues. V lost 4 bases to trimming and J lost 2 bases, with 7 bases between them. The CDR3 DNA follows: TGTGCCAGCAGCTCTATGAACACAGATACGCAGTATTTT. Translating gives CASSSMNTDTQYF.